This T cell receptor beta chain stems from a study of blood T cell repertoires in COVID-19. On the study more broadly: Acute and convalescent COVID-19 samples came from the United States, Italy and Spain.

Original handling: Estimation of nucleated cell counts was performed using reference gene primer amplification. TCRdb's table, derived via immunoSEQ multiplex PCR, lists solely in-frame clones and lacks some. D and trimming come from the DNA, and the V and J calls and clone size come from that table. The sample lists about 74,000 clones, almost 85% occurring once. V was clipped by 5 bases and J by 8 bases, with 9 bases between them. Germline CDR1 MNHEY, CDR2 SVGAGI. The CDR3 length is 12 residues. The chain carries TRBV6-5 and TRBJ1-4; a weak D match, TRBD1 (5 bases). This clonotype originated in a man between 65 and 79 years old with acute or convalescent COVID-19. The sample was peripheral blood. The CDR3 is CASSIRGEKLFF. The DNA of the CDR3 is TGTGCCAGCAGTATTCGGGGGGAAAAACTGTTTTTT.